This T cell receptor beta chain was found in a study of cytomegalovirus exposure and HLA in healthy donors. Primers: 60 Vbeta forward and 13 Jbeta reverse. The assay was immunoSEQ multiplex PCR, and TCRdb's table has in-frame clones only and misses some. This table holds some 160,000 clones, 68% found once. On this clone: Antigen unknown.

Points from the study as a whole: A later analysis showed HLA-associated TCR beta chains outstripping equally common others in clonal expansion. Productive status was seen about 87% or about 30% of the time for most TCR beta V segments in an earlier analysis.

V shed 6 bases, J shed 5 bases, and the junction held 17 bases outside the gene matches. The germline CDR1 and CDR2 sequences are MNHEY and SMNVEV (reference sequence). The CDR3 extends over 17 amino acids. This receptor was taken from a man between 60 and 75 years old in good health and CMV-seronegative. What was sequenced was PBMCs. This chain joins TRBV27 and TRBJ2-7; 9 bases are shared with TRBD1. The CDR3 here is CASRNGQGSPGSDEQYF. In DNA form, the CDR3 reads TGTGCCAGCAGAAACGGACAGGGGTCACCCGGGAGTGACGAGCAGTACTTC.